This record concerns one TCR beta chain sequence. This sample was taken from a study of identical twins. The ends lost 1 base at V and 2 bases at J; junction bases unmatched: 5. This CDR3 comprises 15 residues. Germline V CDR1 and CDR2: MGHRA, YSYEKL. TCRdb fed the 5' RACE reads into MiXCR, producing one record per CDR3 protein. The table shows 200,000 to 250,000 distinct CDR3 sequences, with under 10% occurring only once. Another study also made use of these data, one on yellow fever vaccine responses in identical twins. That study reports: Each twin's T cell response to the vaccine was reported to look partly convergent and partly personalized.

The chain has TRBV4-1 and TRBJ2-7, with TRBD2 matching over 7 bases. The sequenced sample was memory (CD45RO+) T cells sorted from blood. The TCR was taken from a woman aged 18 to 35 in good health. The CDR3 reads CASSQGRGGPYEQYF. The DNA for the CDR3 is TGCGCCAGCAGCCAAGGCCGGGGAGGGCCCTACGAGCAGTACTTC.